The 4 T cell receptor beta chains below come from one sample, sequenced in a study of prognosis after radiotherapy for stage I lung cancer. Amplification of the TCR beta CDR3 (from genomic DNA) was done by two-round multiplex PCR. Primers targeting each individual TRBV and TRBJ gene were applied in first-round PCR. TCRdb reprocessed the multiplex PCR reads via MiXCR and lists one record per CDR3 protein. The sample has almost 40,000 distinct CDR3 sequences, around 22% seen once; the top ten hold under 30%. Sequencing was performed on PBMCs, taken before or after stereotactic body radiation therapy (not recorded which). Receptors were obtained from a donor older than 45 with non-small cell lung cancer.

This clonotype was recorded at least ten times. The chain couples TRBV20-1 to TRBJ2-2; perhaps TRBD2 as D (6 bases). The CDR3 length is 15 residues. Trimming took 6 bases from V and 0 from J, leaving 14 bases between them. Germline V gene sequence: CDR1 DFQATT, CDR2 SNEGSKA (reference sequence). CDR3 coding DNA: TGCAGTGCGGGCGGGACTCCTGCGAACACCGGGGAGCTGTTTTTT. Its protein product is CSAGGTPANTGELFF.

The chain links TRBV9 to TRBJ2-1; 11 bases agree with TRBD2. The CDR3 covers 17 residues. V shed 0 bases and J 10 bases; nucleotides not matched to a gene: 12. Per the germline V gene, CDR1 is SGDLS and CDR2 is YYNGEE. CDR3 nucleotides: TGTGCCAGCAGCGTAGCGCTCTTAGCGGGGGGGGACGAGGAGCAGTTCTTC. It yields the protein CASSVALLAGGDEEQFF.

In this sample, this clonotype turned up many times. The gene calls are TRBV5-1 and TRBJ2-7; D gene unclear. The germline CDR1 and CDR2 sequences are SGHRS and YFSETQ. The CDR3 consists of 12 residues. V was shortened by 1 base and J by 5 bases, with 7 bases between the two germline ends. The CDR3 nucleotides read TGCGCCAGCAGCTTGCAGGACCACGAGCAGTACTTC. This encodes CASSLQDHEQYF.

For this clonotype: It is likely a read error: a sequence one base away is far more abundant. The J gene is TRBJ2-1, the V gene TRBV9, with D perhaps TRBD1 (5 bases). Between the trimmed V and J ends, which lost 4 bases and 10 bases, there was a span of 24 bases. CDR1 and CDR2 from the germline V gene are SGDLS and YYNGEE. The length of the CDR3 is 16 residues. The CDR3 sequence: CASSFQPSGAPGEQFF. The CDR3 nucleotides read TGTGCCAGCAGCTTCCAACCGAGTGGGGCCCCCGGGGAGCAGTTCTTC.